Shown below are 10 T cell receptor beta chains from a single sample sequenced in a study of shared clonotypes between healthy human individuals. The assay was immunoSEQ multiplex PCR, and TCRdb's table has in-frame clones only and misses some. Counted here are 2,500,000 or so clones, more than 80% occurring once; the ten biggest clones make up more than 0.12%. What was sequenced was naive CD4+ T cells sorted from blood. Subset reported: CD45RA+ positively selected. Source of these receptors: a man aged 18 to 30 in good health.

The CDR3 DNA reads TGTGCCAGCAGCTTTTCCCTCGGTACTGAAGCTTTCTTT. Its protein is CASSFSLGTEAFF. The chain joins TRBV5-5 to TRBJ1-1; no clear D. In germline, CDR1 is SGHKS, CDR2 YYEKEE (reference sequence). Trimming cost V 2 bases and J 5 bases, with 10 bases left between them. This CDR3 has 13 amino acids. Full variable domain (outside the CDR3, taken from reference TRBV5-5 and TRBJ1-1): DAGVTQSPTHLIKTRGQQVTLRCSPISGHKSVSWYQQVLGQGPQFIFQYYEKEERGRGNFPDRFSARQFPNYSSELNVNALLLGDSALYLCASSFSLGTEAFFGQGTRLTVV.

The rearrangement joins TRBV5-5 to TRBJ1-2, with D tentatively TRBD1 (5 bases). The V end lost 4 bases, the J end lost 8 bases, and 18 bases lay between the germline ends. CDR3 length: 14 amino acids. Germline V gene lookup returns CDR1 SGHKS and CDR2 YYEKEE (reference sequence). CDR3 in DNA: TGTGCCAGCAGCCCTGGGGCAGGAATTCAGGGCTACACCTTC. Translated: CASSPGAGIQGYTF.

This clone was seen once. The rearrangement joins TRBV30 to TRBJ2-7; 10 nucleotides agree with TRBD2. The germline V gene encodes CDR1 GTSNPN and CDR2 SVGIG (reference sequence). The V gene end was trimmed by 0 bases and the J gene end by 4 bases; junction bases not matched to a gene: 6. The CDR3 runs to 15 residues. The CDR3 protein is CAWSVPGLARYEQYF. CDR3 in DNA: TGTGCCTGGAGTGTACCGGGACTAGCGCGGTACGAGCAGTACTTC.

The chain is built from TRBV5-1 and TRBJ2-2; tentative D call: TRBD2 (6 bases). V was clipped by 0 bases and J by 5 bases, with 14 bases between them. The CDR3 has 16 amino acids. Germline V lookup: CDR1 SGHRS, CDR2 YFSETQ. The CDR3 DNA sequence: TGCGCCAGCAGCTTGGGGGGAGGCGATTCTACCGGGGAGCTGTTTTTT. Its protein product is CASSLGGGDSTGELFF.

Regarding this clone: In the same sample, other DNA sequences code for this CDR3. This chain uses TRBV4-1 with TRBJ2-7; D gene uncertain. Germline loops: CDR1 MGHRA, CDR2 YSYEKL. V lost 0 bases and J 4 bases, leaving 4 bases between the germline ends. The CDR3 is made up of 12 amino acids. CDR3 nucleotide sequence: TGCGCCAGCAGCCAAGATTTGTACGAGCAGTACTTC. Translated, it gives CASSQDLYEQYF.

V usage is TRBV7-8 and J usage is TRBJ2-5; 8 nucleotides agree with TRBD2. There are 16 residues in the CDR3. V was pared by 5 bases and J by 1 base, with 9 bases of the junction left unmatched. From germline, CDR1 is SGHVS and CDR2 FQNEAQ. The CDR3 is CASSQGSGALQETQYF. The CDR3 nucleotides read TGTGCCAGCAGCCAGGGTAGCGGGGCGCTCCAAGAGACCCAGTACTTC.

CDR3 DNA sequence: TGCGCCAGCAGCTTAGACCCAGACGGAAACACCATATATTTT. Residues: CASSLDPDGNTIYF. The V call is TRBV5-1, the J call TRBJ1-3; unclear D gene. Germline values: CDR1 SGHRS, CDR2 YFSETQ. V was trimmed by 2 bases and J by 4 bases, leaving 10 bases between them. The CDR3 loop spans 14 amino acids.

A note on this clone: In the same sample, other DNA sequences code for this CDR3. The V and J genes are TRBV27 and TRBJ2-2; either TRBD1 or TRBD2 may supply D (5 bases each). The germline gives CDR1 MNHEY, CDR2 SMNVEV (reference sequence). CDR3 length equals 14 residues. V was shortened by 0 bases and J by 4 bases, with 6 bases between the two germline ends. This chain's CDR3 is CASSLSRGTGELFF. The CDR3 nucleotides are TGTGCCAGCAGTTTATCGAGGGGCACCGGGGAGCTGTTTTTT.

The V call is TRBV5-8, the J call TRBJ2-5; TRBD1 is a possible D gene (6 bases). The germline gives CDR1 SGHTS, CDR2 YDEGEE. The CDR3 covers 17 residues. V gave up 5 bases and J gave up 3 bases, with 23 bases separating them. For the CDR3, the DNA is TGTGCCAGCAGTTTAATTCCGAGAAGGACAGTGAAAGAGACCCAGTACTTC. Its protein product is CASSLIPRRTVKETQYF.

This chain connects TRBV2 to TRBJ1-4; TRBD1 agrees at 9 bases. The V gene's germline CDR1 is SNHLY and CDR2 FYNNEI. The junction had 5 bases not matched to a gene; V was cut back by 1 base and J by 8 bases. This CDR3 is 15 amino acids long. CDR3: CASSEGQGVGEKLFF. In nucleotides, the CDR3 is TGTGCCAGCAGTGAAGGACAGGGGGTTGGGGAAAAACTGTTTTTT.